This TCR beta chain was profiled in a study of blood T cell repertoires in COVID-19. Turning to the study itself: Samples came from the United States, Italy and Spain, spanning acute and convalescent COVID-19. The cDNA or gDNA used as material had been derived from T cells, B-cell-depleted T cells, or PBMCs.

Original analysis: Reference gene primer amplification gave estimated nucleated cell counts. The method was immunoSEQ multiplex PCR; TCRdb's version includes in-frame clones alone and lacks a portion of them. From that table come the V and J calls and clone size; the DNA was used to work out D and trimming. The table has roughly 250,000 clones, approximately 80% seen once. The sequencing sample was made of peripheral blood. This clonotype was sampled from a woman older than 75 with acute or convalescent COVID-19.

CDR3 region: CASSQRDSYHSGANVLTF. In nucleotides, the CDR3 is TGTGCCAGCAGCCAAAGGGACAGCTACCACTCTGGGGCCAACGTCCTGACTTTC. This chain links TRBV3-1 (or the pseudogene TRBV3-2) with TRBJ2-6, with 7 bases matching TRBD1. V was pared by 2 bases and J by 0 bases, with 7 bases of the junction left unmatched. Germline loops: CDR1 LGHDT, CDR2 YNNKEL (reference sequence). The CDR3 loop spans 18 amino acids.